These 25 T cell receptor beta chains were all obtained from the same sample, sequenced in a study of T cells in tuberculosis. Cells were sorted from thawed PBMC rested overnight and stained with GMM-loaded CD1B tetramer, viability dye and anti-CD3. C32 glucose monomycolate from Rhodococcus equi was loaded onto the CD1B tetramers. TCRdb keeps only in-frame clones here, not all; method: immunoSEQ multiplex PCR. The sample comprises 85,000 to 100,000 clones, approximately 91% of which are singletons, and about 1.9% rests with the top ten. Material: CD1b-GMM tetramer-negative cells sorted from PBMCs. The origin of the receptors is an adult woman with latent tuberculosis.

The chain carries TRBV19 and TRBJ1-1, with 7 positions matching TRBD1. V lost 3 bases and J lost 11; bases outside the gene matches: 12. There are 14 residues in the CDR3. The germline CDR1 and CDR2 sequences are LNHDA and SQIVND (reference sequence). CDR3 protein: CASSITGENPRAFF. In DNA form, the CDR3 reads TGTGCCAGTAGTATTACAGGGGAAAACCCCAGGGCTTTCTTT.

This sequence joins TRBV7-3 and TRBJ2-1; 10 nucleotides line up with TRBD1. V lost 5 bases and J lost 8; bases outside the gene matches: 6. Per germline, CDR1 SGHTA and CDR2 FQGTGA. The CDR3 extends over 14 amino acids. This CDR3 is CASSPRQGAYEQFF. DNA of the CDR3: TGTGCCAGCAGCCCCCGACAGGGGGCTTATGAGCAGTTCTTC.

J is TRBJ2-7 and V is TRBV6-6, with 7 bases lining up with TRBD1. Germline values: CDR1 MNHNY, CDR2 SVGAGI (reference sequence). V lost 6 bases and J lost 2; bases outside the gene matches: 7. This CDR3 is 14 amino acids long. The CDR3 protein is CASSVTGSTYEQYF. The CDR3 DNA reads TGTGCCAGCAGCGTGACAGGGTCCACCTACGAGCAGTACTTC.

The V and J genes are TRBV7-6 and TRBJ2-3, with 12 positions matching TRBD2. V shed 5 bases, J shed 11 bases, and the junction held 11 bases outside the gene matches. The CDR3 is 15 residues long. Per the germline V gene, CDR1 is SGHVS and CDR2 is FNYEAQ. The CDR3 DNA sequence: TGTGCCAGCAGCCCGACTAGCGGGGGCTCTTCGGGGCAGTATTTT. Amino acid sequence: CASSPTSGGSSGQYF.

CDR3 DNA sequence: TGTGCCAGCAGCCCACGACAGTGGGGCTACAATGAGCAGTTCTTC. Amino acids: CASSPRQWGYNEQFF. V and J are TRBV9 and TRBJ2-1; possible D gene TRBD1, 5 bases. This CDR3 is 15 amino acids long. V was shortened by 4 bases and J by 3 bases, with 14 bases between the two germline ends. Germline lookup yields CDR1 SGDLS and CDR2 YYNGEE.

This chain joins TRBV6-5 and TRBJ1-4, with D possibly TRBD1 on 5 matching bases. This CDR3 comprises 15 residues. Between the trimmed V and J ends, which lost 0 bases and 5 bases, there was a span of 10 bases. Germline V gives CDR1 MNHEY, CDR2 SVGAGI. The CDR3 is CASSYSGRGNEKLFF. The CDR3 DNA reads as TGTGCCAGCAGTTACTCGGGACGGGGGAATGAAAAACTGTTTTTT.

The chain combines TRBV4-3 with TRBJ2-1; a weak D match, TRBD2 (6 bases). Germline V lookup: CDR1 LGHNA, CDR2 YSLEER. The CDR3 extends over 15 amino acids. V shed 1 base and J shed 4 bases, with 11 bases lying between them. The CDR3 region has the DNA TGCGCCAGCAGCCAAGGACTAGAAACTTACAATGAGCAGTTCTTC. Protein sequence: CASSQGLETYNEQFF.

This chain joins TRBV10-3 and TRBJ2-1; D perhaps matches TRBD1 (6 bases). The CDR3 covers 12 residues. V lost 3 bases and J 6 bases, leaving 6 bases between the germline ends. Germline lookup yields CDR1 ENHRY and CDR2 SYGVKD. CDR3 sequence: CAISEQGNEQFF. In DNA form, the CDR3 reads TGTGCCATCAGTGAACAGGGCAATGAGCAGTTCTTC.

The chain links TRBV28 to TRBJ1-5; D ambiguous. Germline-derived CDR1 and CDR2 are MDHEN and SYDVKM. Trimming took 10 bases from V and 0 from J, leaving 16 bases between them. This CDR3 is 15 amino acids long. The CDR3 DNA reads as TGTGCCACCAGCGTCGTCGGGGATAGCAATCAGCCCCAGCATTTT. Translated: CATSVVGDSNQPQHF. The full variable domain, its missing parts supplied by reference TRBV28 and TRBJ1-5, is DVKVTQSSRYLVKRTGEKVFLECVQDMDHENMFWYRQDPGLGLRLIYFSYDVKMKEKGDIPEGYSVSREKKERFSLILESASTNQTSMYLCATSVVGDSNQPQHFGDGTRLSIL.

The chain links TRBV6-5 to TRBJ1-1; possibly TRBD1 for D (5 bases). Trimming took off 1 base at V and 1 base at J, with 7 bases between the two ends. The CDR3 runs to 14 residues. Germline V CDR1 and CDR2: MNHEY, SVGAGI. CDR3 coding DNA: TGTGCCAGCAGTTACTGGGGGGAGAACACTGAAGCTTTCTTT. Amino acids: CASSYWGENTEAFF.

The gene calls are TRBV5-1 and TRBJ1-2, with 7 nucleotides matching TRBD1. After removal of 9 bases from V and 8 bases from J, the junction contained 10 bases not matched to a gene. Per germline, CDR1 SGHRS and CDR2 YFSETQ. The CDR3 consists of 12 residues. CDR3 loop: CATRDSFGGYTF. The CDR3 bases are TGCGCCACCCGGGACAGCTTCGGGGGCTACACCTTC.

The V and J genes are TRBV14 and TRBJ2-2; 8 positions match TRBD1. The CDR3 has 13 residues. Germline CDR1 reads SGHDN; CDR2 reads FVKESK. Trimming at V came to 3 bases and at J to 6 bases, leaving 0 bases not matched to a gene. DNA for the CDR3: TGTGCCAGCAGCCACAGGGGGCCCGGGGAGCTGTTTTTT. Its translation is CASSHRGPGELFF.

This clone appeared once. This chain joins TRBV28 and TRBJ2-3; 8 nucleotides agree with TRBD2. J gave up 2 bases and V 3 bases, and 19 bases lay outside the gene matches. Germline assignment: CDR1 MDHEN and CDR2 SYDVKM. The CDR3 runs 20 residues. The chain's CDR3 is CASSFKLFRLRGANTDTQYF. In DNA, the CDR3 is TGTGCCAGCAGTTTTAAATTATTCCGCCTGCGGGGGGCCAACACAGATACGCAGTATTTT.

This chain connects TRBV9 to TRBJ1-4; the D gene is possibly TRBD1 (6 bases). V was pared by 4 bases and J by 3 bases, with 16 bases between. Germline CDR1 SGDLS, CDR2 YYNGEE. The CDR3 is made up of 16 amino acids. This CDR3 reads CASSPSLGGANEKLFF. In DNA, the CDR3 is TGTGCCAGCAGCCCCTCGCTAGGGGGGGCTAATGAAAAACTGTTTTTT.

This chain uses TRBV18 with TRBJ2-1, with a possible D match to TRBD2 (6 bases). Germline assignment: CDR1 KGHSH and CDR2 LQKENI. This CDR3 spans 16 amino acids. The germline V and J ends were trimmed by 2 bases and 0 bases, with 11 bases remaining between them. DNA of the CDR3: TGTGCCAGCTCACCAGGAGGGCAGACCTCCTACAATGAGCAGTTCTTC. Its translation: CASSPGGQTSYNEQFF.

The chain couples TRBV15 to TRBJ2-1; D remains ambiguous. The V end lost 0 bases, the J end lost 8 bases, and 8 bases lay between the germline ends. This CDR3 has 13 amino acids. Germline CDR1 LNHNV, CDR2 YYDKDF (reference sequence). The CDR3 sequence: CATSRDRSYEQFF. CDR3 coding DNA: TGTGCCACCAGCAGAGATCGGAGTTATGAGCAGTTCTTC.

This chain links TRBV28 with TRBJ2-5; 7 bases line up with TRBD1. The trim removed 10 bases at V and 3 bases at J, leaving 5 bases unmatched. Germline values: CDR1 MDHEN, CDR2 SYDVKM. The CDR3 has 12 residues. The CDR3, as DNA: TGTGCCATACAGGGGATGGAAGAGACCCAGTACTTC. Translation: CAIQGMEETQYF. Together with reference TRBV28 and TRBJ2-5, the CDR3 gives the full variable domain: DVKVTQSSRYLVKRTGEKVFLECVQDMDHENMFWYRQDPGLGLRLIYFSYDVKMKEKGDIPEGYSVSREKKERFSLILESASTNQTSMYLCAIQGMEETQYFGPGTRLLVL.

The V gene is TRBV7-3, the J gene TRBJ2-5; TRBD2 matches 8 bases. Germline CDR1 reads SGHTA; CDR2 reads FQGTGA. V gave up 6 bases and J gave up 4 bases; unmatched junction bases: 10. The CDR3 sequence is 15 residues long. CDR3 residues: CASRPSGGARETQYF. DNA of the CDR3: TGTGCCAGCAGGCCTTCCGGGGGGGCCCGAGAGACCCAGTACTTC.

CDR3 residues: CASSRGSWNLNTEAFF. CDR3 in DNA: TGTGCCAGCAGCAGGGGCAGTTGGAATCTGAACACTGAAGCTTTCTTT. The chain employs TRBV5-4 and TRBJ1-1; D perhaps matches TRBD1 (5 bases). The CDR3 runs 16 residues. Germline V gene lookup returns CDR1 SGHNT and CDR2 YYREEE (reference sequence). V was shortened by 4 bases and J by 0 bases, with 16 bases between the two germline ends. The full variable domain, its missing parts supplied by reference TRBV5-4 and TRBJ1-1, is ETGVTQSPTHLIKTRGQQVTLRCSSQSGHNTVSWYQQALGQGPQFIFQYYREEENGRGNFPPRFSGLQFPNYSSELNVNALELDDSALYLCASSRGSWNLNTEAFFGQGTRLTVV.

This chain joins TRBV27 and TRBJ1-3; 7 bases line up with TRBD1. The V gene's germline CDR1 is MNHEY and CDR2 SMNVEV (reference sequence). The CDR3 contains 12 residues. V shed 8 bases, J shed 4 bases, and the junction held 2 bases outside the gene matches. In DNA form, the CDR3 reads TGTGCCAGCGGGACAGCCGGAAACACCATATATTTT. Translated, it gives CASGTAGNTIYF.

The chain recombines TRBV10-3 with TRBJ1-2; D perhaps matches TRBD1 (5 bases). The CDR3 runs 13 residues. The V gene's germline CDR1 is ENHRY and CDR2 SYGVKD. The V and J ends lost 5 bases and 2 bases respectively, with 9 bases between them. In DNA, the CDR3 is TGTGCCATCAGTCCGACAGAGAACTATGGCTACACCTTC. It is translated as CAISPTENYGYTF.

The rearrangement uses TRBV25-1 and TRBJ1-2; 7 positions match TRBD1. The trim removed 7 bases at V and 6 bases at J, leaving 5 bases unmatched. Per germline, CDR1 MGHDK and CDR2 SYGVNS. CDR3 length: 12 residues. CDR3 sequence: CASKGGRDGYTF. The DNA of the CDR3 is TGTGCCAGCAAAGGGGGCAGGGATGGCTACACCTTC.

The genes are TRBV2 and TRBJ2-6; 7 nucleotides match TRBD1. Unmatched junction bases numbered 9, after V lost 6 bases and J lost 1 base. The CDR3 spans 17 residues. Looked up from germline, CDR1 is SNHLY and CDR2 is FYNNEI. CDR3 DNA sequence: TGTGCCAGCAGCTTGAGGGGGCCGGGGTCTGGGGCCAACGTCCTGACTTTC. It encodes CASSLRGPGSGANVLTF. The whole variable domain, remainder taken from reference TRBV2 and TRBJ2-6, is EPEVTQTPSHQVTQMGQEVILRCVPISNHLYFYWYRQILGQKVEFLVSFYNNEISEKSEIFDDQFSVERPDGSNFTLKIRSTKLEDSAMYFCASSLRGPGSGANVLTFGAGSRLTVL.

Regarding this clone: A read error may produce the germline difference seen at one junction end. The chain has TRBV5-8 and TRBJ2-7; the D gene is possibly TRBD1 (6 bases). The CDR3 length is 15 residues. Germline CDR1 and CDR2: SGHTS and YDEGEE. Here the CDR3 reads CASSLTGLHSYEQCF. CDR3 DNA: TGTGCCAGCAGCTTGACAGGGCTTCACTCCTACGAGCAGTGCTTC.

V is TRBV30 and J is TRBJ2-3, with D perhaps TRBD2 (5 bases). CDR1 is GTSNPN and CDR2 is SVGIG in the germline V gene (reference sequence). Trimming left V 4 bases short and J 2 bases short, with 10 bases between. The CDR3 is 13 residues long. CDR3 coding DNA: TGTGCCTGGAACGGGGTTTCCACAGATACGCAGTATTTT. The encoded protein is CAWNGVSTDTQYF.